Each of the 31 T cell receptor beta chains below was sequenced from the same sample in a study of blood T cell repertoires in COVID-19 (dated by TCRdb to the early 2020s). Library construction relied on the immunoSEQ multiplex PCR assay. In TCRdb, the immuneACCESS table is reduced to in-frame sequences with V and J assigned. These tables do not hold every clone; where another copy was compared, an unresolved V gene accounts for under half, and the others remain unexplained. The sample has about 120,000 clones on record, roughly 83% of them singletons. The ten largest clonotypes hold 4% of the sample. The sample comprised peripheral blood. The receptors were gathered from a woman of 80 years or more with acute or convalescent COVID-19.

V and J are TRBV7-2 and TRBJ2-1, with 8 bases fitting TRBD2. The CDR3 is 18 amino acids. Germline lookup yields CDR1 SGHTA and CDR2 FQGNSA. With V trimmed by 0 bases and J by 2 bases, 9 bases remained unmatched. As DNA, the CDR3 is TGTGCCAGCAGCTTAGCCCTAAAGCTAGCGGGCGCCTACAATGAGCAGTTCTTC. It yields the protein CASSLALKLAGAYNEQFF.

The chain carries TRBV7-2 and TRBJ1-5; tentative D call: TRBD1 (5 bases). Trimming cost V 3 bases and J 9 bases, with 9 bases left between them. The CDR3 consists of 12 residues. Germline assignment: CDR1 SGHTA and CDR2 FQGNSA. CDR3 sequence (DNA): TGTGCCAGCAGCTTCCTTGACAGGCCCCAGCATTTT. Translation gives CASSFLDRPQHF.

The rearrangement joins TRBV6-2 or TRBV6-3 to TRBJ2-3; 8 nucleotides align to TRBD2. V lost 4 bases to trimming and J lost 5 bases; unmatched junction nucleotides: 17. The CDR3 has 18 residues. Germline V gene sequence: CDR1 MNHEY, CDR2 SVGEGT. The CDR3 reads CASSFPVPGGGRRDTQYF. The CDR3 DNA is TGTGCCAGCAGTTTTCCCGTTCCTGGGGGCGGGAGGCGAGATACGCAGTATTTT.

The chain links TRBV18 to TRBJ1-2; D remains unclear. The CDR3 covers 14 residues. V was cut by 0 bases and J by 7 bases, with 12 bases left in between. Per the germline V gene, CDR1 is KGHSH and CDR2 is LQKENI. The CDR3 is CASSPPSLTIGYTF. Here the CDR3 DNA reads TGTGCCAGCTCACCACCGTCGTTAACTATTGGCTACACCTTC.

V usage is TRBV18 and J usage is TRBJ1-4, with 10 nucleotides matching TRBD1. CDR3 length: 14 amino acids. Trimming removed 4 bases from V and 5 bases from J; junction bases left unmatched: 1. Germline lookup yields CDR1 KGHSH and CDR2 LQKENI. CDR3 nucleotides: TGTGCCAGCTCACAGGGACAGGGGAATGAAAAACTGTTTTTT. Translation gives CASSQGQGNEKLFF.

V usage is TRBV30 and J usage is TRBJ1-4; D possibly corresponds to TRBD1 (5 bases). V was cut by 7 bases and J by 6 bases, with 15 bases left in between. The V gene's germline CDR1 is GTSNPN and CDR2 SVGIG (reference sequence). This CDR3 is 13 amino acids long. CDR3 loop: CASSRGGDEKLFF. In nucleotides, the CDR3 is TGTGCCTCCTCCCGGGGAGGGGATGAAAAACTGTTTTTT. Looking up the rest from reference TRBV30 and TRBJ1-4 gives the full variable domain: SQTIHQWPATLVQPVGSPLSLECTVEGTSNPNLYWYRQAAGRGLQLLFYSVGIGQISSEVPQNLSASRPQDRQFILSSKKLLLSDSGFYLCASSRGGDEKLFFGSGTQLSVL.

The rearrangement links TRBV29-1 to TRBJ1-2; TRBD1 is a possible D gene (6 bases). Trimming shortened V by 0 bases and J by 5 bases, and 13 bases separated the two germline ends. The CDR3 has 14 residues. The germline V gene has CDR1 SQVTM and CDR2 ANQGSEA. The CDR3 loop is CSVEDFRGGYGYTF. The CDR3 DNA reads TGCAGCGTTGAAGATTTCAGGGGCGGTTATGGCTACACCTTC.

The CDR3 nucleotides are TGTGCCAGCAGCCAAGAGGCGGGGGGGTCTTACGAGCAGTACTTC. It is translated as CASSQEAGGSYEQYF. This chain connects TRBV4-2 to TRBJ2-7; 9 nucleotides match TRBD2. Germline values: CDR1 LGHNA, CDR2 YNFKEQ. CDR3 length: 15 amino acids. With V trimmed by 0 bases and J by 4 bases, 4 bases remained unmatched.

The J gene is TRBJ2-4, the V gene TRBV5-1; TRBD1 matches at 9 bases. The CDR3 covers 14 residues. CDR1 and CDR2 from the germline V gene are SGHRS and YFSETQ. The trim removed 4 bases at V and 5 bases at J, leaving 4 bases unmatched. This CDR3 is CASSQRTGENIQYF. DNA for the CDR3: TGCGCCAGCAGCCAGAGGACAGGGGAAAACATTCAGTACTTC. Combining the CDR3 with reference TRBV5-1 and TRBJ2-4 gives the whole variable domain KAGVTQTPRYLIKTRGQQVTLSCSPISGHRSVSWYQQTPGQGLQFLFEYFSETQRNKGNFPGRFSGRQFSNSRSEMNVSTLELGDSALYLCASSQRTGENIQYFGAGTRLSVL.

V and J are TRBV11-2 and TRBJ2-1, with 7 bases that match TRBD2. This CDR3 is 16 amino acids long. Germline V gene sequence: CDR1 SGHAT, CDR2 FQNNGV. J was trimmed by 2 bases and V by 3 bases; bases with no gene match: 7. CDR3 residues: CASSFSHGTTYNEQFF. CDR3 DNA sequence: TGTGCCAGCAGCTTTTCACACGGGACTACCTACAATGAGCAGTTCTTC.

V gene TRBV2 combines with J gene TRBJ2-5, with 11 bases fitting TRBD2. Trimming at V came to 4 bases and at J to 5 bases, leaving 3 bases not matched to a gene. This CDR3 spans 14 amino acids. Germline CDR1 is SNHLY and CDR2 is FYNNEI. The CDR3 DNA sequence: TGTGCCAGCAGTGGGACTAGCGGGTTTGAGACCCAGTACTTC. Its translation: CASSGTSGFETQYF.

This clone occurred once. The chain recombines TRBV5-6 with TRBJ1-2; 7 bases are shared with TRBD1. The CDR3 length is 14 residues. Germline CDR1 is SGHDT and CDR2 is YYEEEE. The V and J ends lost 4 bases and 4 bases, in that order; junction bases with no gene match: 7. The CDR3 sequence is CASSPTTGSYGYTF. The CDR3 DNA sequence: TGTGCCAGCAGCCCGACGACAGGGTCCTATGGCTACACCTTC.

The CDR3, as DNA: TGCGCCAGCAGCTTGATGCAGGGGACGCAAGAGACCCAGTACTTC. Protein: CASSLMQGTQETQYF. This rearrangement joins TRBV5-1 to TRBJ2-5; tentative D call: TRBD1 (6 bases). The CDR3 runs to 15 residues. The ends were cut back, 1 base at V and 2 bases at J, with 12 bases in the middle. CDR1 SGHRS and CDR2 YFSETQ come from the germline V gene.

This rearrangement joins TRBV2 to TRBJ2-2; TRBD1 matches at 8 bases. J was trimmed by 1 base and V by 9 bases; bases with no gene match: 4. CDR1 and CDR2 from the germline V gene are SNHLY and FYNNEI. The CDR3 is made up of 14 amino acids. CDR3 DNA: TGTGCCAGTGCCGGGACAGGGAACACCGGGGAGCTGTTTTTT. Translating it yields CASAGTGNTGELFF.

The table lists this clone with a few counts. This chain joins TRBV2 and TRBJ2-5; TRBD1 matches 7 bases. With V trimmed by 3 bases and J by 5 bases, 6 bases remained unmatched. CDR3 length: 14 amino acids. Germline assignment: CDR1 SNHLY and CDR2 FYNNEI. The CDR3 region is CASSDTGQDETQYF. The CDR3 DNA is TGTGCCAGCAGTGATACCGGACAGGATGAGACCCAGTACTTC.

This rearrangement joins TRBV4-2 to TRBJ2-1; D not resolved. CDR3 size: 16 residues. Per the germline V gene, CDR1 is LGHNA and CDR2 is YNFKEQ. V shed 0 bases and J shed 2 bases, with 11 bases lying between them. The DNA of the CDR3 is TGTGCCAGCAGCCAAGAAGCCAGGCCACCCTACAATGAGCAGTTCTTC. It yields the protein CASSQEARPPYNEQFF.

The chain is built from TRBV28 and TRBJ1-1; 8 bases match TRBD1. The CDR3 loop spans 15 amino acids. V lost 2 bases and J lost 1; bases outside the gene matches: 3. Germline CDR1 MDHEN, CDR2 SYDVKM. CDR3 sequence reads: CASSLVGQENTEAFF. In DNA form, the CDR3 reads TGTGCCAGCAGTTTAGTGGGACAGGAGAACACTGAAGCTTTCTTT.

This clone appeared a few times. This chain joins TRBV7-8 and TRBJ1-2; possible D gene TRBD1, 6 bases. Germline values: CDR1 SGHVS, CDR2 FQNEAQ. Trimming shortened V by 5 bases and J by 6 bases, and 13 bases separated the two germline ends. This CDR3 spans 13 amino acids. CDR3 in DNA: TGTGCCAGCAGCCCGACTCGGGACAATGGCTACACCTTC. This sequence encodes CASSPTRDNGYTF.

The chain employs TRBV7-2 and TRBJ2-1; the D is unclear. Trimming left V 3 bases short and J 4 bases short, with 4 bases between. CDR1 and CDR2 from the germline V gene are SGHTA and FQGNSA. The CDR3 spans 12 residues. CDR3 sequence: CASSLRYNEQFF. Here the CDR3 DNA reads TGTGCCAGCAGCTTGAGGTACAATGAGCAGTTCTTC.

The rearrangement uses TRBV6-5 and TRBJ2-5; D might be TRBD1 (6 bases). Trimming stripped 6 bases from V and 2 bases from J, with 13 bases between. The germline gives CDR1 MNHEY, CDR2 SVGAGI. The CDR3 has 14 residues. The CDR3 nucleotides read TGTGCCAGCAGGCCCGGGACATTTCAAGAGACCCAGTACTTC. It specifies CASRPGTFQETQYF.

This chain joins TRBV19 and TRBJ1-5; 7 bases are shared with TRBD1. Germline V gives CDR1 LNHDA, CDR2 SQIVND (reference sequence). V was pared by 7 bases and J by 6 bases, with 12 bases of the junction left unmatched. This CDR3 spans 15 amino acids. The DNA of the CDR3 is TGTGCCAGTACCGCGGGACAGTACCACCTTCAGCCCCAGCATTTT. Translated, it gives CASTAGQYHLQPQHF.

The chain couples TRBV18 to TRBJ2-1; a possible D gene is TRBD1 (6 bases). The V gene lost 2 bases and the J gene lost 3 bases, with 14 bases spanning the gap. The CDR3 length is 16 residues. The germline CDR1 and CDR2 sequences are KGHSH and LQKENI. The CDR3 is CASSPSRQVLYNEQFF. In DNA, the CDR3 is TGTGCCAGCTCACCAAGCCGACAGGTTCTCTACAATGAGCAGTTCTTC.

This chain connects TRBV12-3 or TRBV12-4 to TRBJ1-1; 7 bases agree with TRBD1. The V and J ends lost 5 bases and 10 bases, in that order; junction bases with no gene match: 4. The CDR3 runs 11 residues. CDR3 DNA: TGTGCCAGCAGTCCCCAGGGGGGAGCTTTCTTT. The encoded protein is CASSPQGGAFF.

CDR3 nucleotides: TGTGCCAGCAGTTTATGGCGGGAGGCCCGGGAGCTGTTTTTT. Translating gives CASSLWREARELFF. The genes are TRBV28 and TRBJ2-2, with 8 bases matching TRBD2. The CDR3 loop spans 14 amino acids. The V gene's germline CDR1 is MDHEN and CDR2 SYDVKM. J was trimmed by 9 bases and V by 0 bases; bases with no gene match: 3.

The chain is built from TRBV10-3 and TRBJ1-2; D is ambiguous. Deletions cut 4 bases from V and 3 bases from J, with 9 bases between. The germline V gene encodes CDR1 ENHRY and CDR2 SYGVKD. This CDR3 spans 13 amino acids. CDR3 loop: CAISGTEDYGYTF. In DNA form, the CDR3 reads TGTGCCATCAGTGGAACAGAAGACTATGGCTACACCTTC.

This clone was seen once. The chain is built from TRBV6-5 and TRBJ2-6, with D unclear. Trimming pared 7 bases from V and 0 bases from J, leaving 10 bases between. Germline CDR1 and CDR2: MNHEY and SVGAGI. CDR3 length: 15 residues. CDR3 sequence: CASIPRASGANVLTF. The DNA for the CDR3 is TGTGCCAGCATTCCGCGCGCCTCTGGGGCCAACGTCCTGACTTTC.

The chain carries TRBV3-1 (or the pseudogene TRBV3-2) and TRBJ2-5; 7 nucleotides match TRBD2. Germline CDR1 reads LGHDT; CDR2 reads YNNKEL (reference sequence). This CDR3 comprises 13 residues. Trimming at V came to 5 bases and at J to 5 bases, leaving 5 bases not matched to a gene. The CDR3 loop reads CASSATSSETQYF. As DNA, the CDR3 is TGTGCCAGCAGCGCGACTAGCAGCGAGACCCAGTACTTC.

CDR3 sequence (DNA): TGTGCCAGCAGCTTAGAGGGGACAGGGAGGGCAAGCAATCAGCCCCAGCATTTT. Translation gives CASSLEGTGRASNQPQHF. The rearrangement links TRBV7-9 to TRBJ1-5; 9 bases map to TRBD1. V lost 1 base, J lost 1 base, and 8 bases stayed unmatched. Germline-derived CDR1 and CDR2 are SEHNR and FQNEAQ (reference sequence). CDR3 length: 18 amino acids.

Of note for this clone: The sample contains more than one DNA sequence encoding this CDR3. The rearrangement uses TRBV3-1 (or the pseudogene TRBV3-2) and TRBJ1-2, with TRBD1 identical over 8 bases. With V trimmed by 4 bases and J by 2 bases, 0 bases remained unmatched. CDR1 is LGHDT, CDR2 YNNKEL, per germline (reference sequence). CDR3 length: 13 residues. In DNA form, the CDR3 reads TGTGCCAGCAGCCGGGACAGGAACTATGGCTACACCTTC. This codes for CASSRDRNYGYTF.

The chain couples TRBV18 to TRBJ1-4; D not certain. V was trimmed by 2 bases and J by 17 bases, leaving 15 bases between them. The germline V gene encodes CDR1 KGHSH and CDR2 LQKENI. This CDR3 region has 12 residues. DNA for the CDR3: TGTGCCAGCTCACCATCCAGAGACACCCTATTTTTT. It is translated as CASSPSRDTLFF.

The V call is TRBV4-3, the J call TRBJ1-6, with TRBD1 matching 8 bases. The J segment lost 9 bases and the V segment lost 0 bases, leaving 13 bases of the junction unmatched. CDR3 length equals 18 residues. The germline CDR1 and CDR2 sequences are LGHNA and YSLEER. The CDR3 nucleotides are TGCGCCAGCAGCCAAGACGTTTTCTTTCAGCAGGGGGCTTCACCCCTCCACTTT. Its translation is CASSQDVFFQQGASPLHF.